The 6 T cell receptor beta chains presented below share a single source sample, sequenced in a study of Ad26.COV2.S vaccination and SARS-CoV-2 variants. Treatment defined: around 19 received Ad26.COV2.S at low or high dose, single or two shots; five or six received placebo; per-sample allocation not given. Specimens were obtained on day 63 following the first vaccine or placebo injection. Produced via immunoSEQ multiplex PCR; TCRdb's table is partial and in-frame only. The sample holds 300,000 to 400,000 clones, about 86% seen once. Here the sequenced sample was peripheral blood, taken in a trial of Ad26.COV2.S vaccine versus placebo. These receptors all come from a person aged 18-65 years who received the Ad26.COV2.S COVID-19 vaccine or a placebo.

This clone was counted once. This chain connects TRBV30 to TRBJ1-1; D gene ambiguous. V lost 3 bases and J 3 bases, leaving 8 bases between the germline ends. Germline CDR1 GTSNPN, CDR2 SVGIG (reference sequence). The CDR3 runs 12 residues. The chain's CDR3 is CAWRRRDTEAFF. CDR3 nucleotides: TGTGCCTGGAGGCGCAGAGACACTGAAGCTTTCTTT.

The chain links TRBV5-1 to TRBJ1-5; D unresolved. Deletions cut 5 bases from V and 8 bases from J, with 20 bases between. Germline V lookup: CDR1 SGHRS, CDR2 YFSETQ. The CDR3 loop spans 15 amino acids. For the CDR3, the DNA is TGCGCCAGCAGTCCCGGGGAGGGCCCCTGGGAGCCCCAGCATTTT. It translates to CASSPGEGPWEPQHF.

The chain uses TRBV12-3 or TRBV12-4 and TRBJ1-4; D ambiguous. CDR3 length: 13 residues. With 4 bases removed from V and 7 bases from J, the gap between germline ends came to 10 bases. The CDR3 nucleotides are TGTGCCAGCAGTTCTCACCGCGGTGAAAAACTGTTTTTT. This translates into CASSSHRGEKLFF.

V usage is TRBV4-3 and J usage is TRBJ2-7; D may be TRBD1 (6 bases). CDR1 is LGHNA and CDR2 is YSLEER in the germline V gene. The V and J ends lost 1 base and 0 bases respectively, with 7 bases between them. This CDR3 has 14 amino acids. The CDR3 loop reads CASSQGGPSYEQYF. The CDR3 bases are TGCGCCAGCAGCCAAGGGGGGCCCTCCTACGAGCAGTACTTC.

The J gene is TRBJ1-2, the V gene TRBV7-2; 8 bases are shared with TRBD1. The CDR3 length is 15 residues. J gave up 3 bases and V 5 bases, and 8 bases lay outside the gene matches. The germline V gene encodes CDR1 SGHTA and CDR2 FQGNSA. CDR3 region: CASSPRTGTYYGYTF. The CDR3 coding sequence is TGTGCCAGCAGCCCCAGGACAGGGACATACTATGGCTACACCTTC.

The chain couples TRBV7-9 to TRBJ1-3; 7 nucleotides agree with TRBD1. Per the germline V gene, CDR1 is SEHNR and CDR2 is FQNEAQ (reference sequence). This CDR3 region has 17 residues. V lost 7 bases and J lost 4; bases outside the gene matches: 16. The CDR3 coding sequence is TGTGCCAGCATAACCCCTTCAGGGGGATTTTCCGGAAACACCATATATTTT. Amino acids: CASITPSGGFSGNTIYF. Supplemented by reference TRBV7-9 and TRBJ1-3, the full variable domain reads DTGVSQNPRHKITKRGQNVTFRCDPISEHNRLYWYRQTLGQGPEFLTYFQNEAQLEKSRLLSDRFSAERPKGSFSTLEIQRTEQGDSAMYLCASITPSGGFSGNTIYFGEGSWLTVV.